The 23 T cell receptor beta chains below were found in one sample sequenced in a study of blood T cells in healthy people across ages. A sample-barcoded 5' primer and a J-beta primer mix were used in a second PCR of roughly 6 to 11 cycles. TCRdb re-called the 5' RACE reads through MiXCR, storing one row per CDR3 protein. There are fewer than 1,000,000 distinct CDR3 sequences in the sample; about half occur only once, and roughly 20% lies in the top ten. Sequencing was performed on blood. The receptors were sampled from a man older than 75 in good health.

The table lists this clonotype with a few counts. This chain joins TRBV18 and TRBJ2-3; D unresolved. Germline CDR1 and CDR2: KGHSH and LQKENI. Trimming removed 6 bases from V and 6 bases from J, with 16 bases in between. This CDR3 has 14 residues. CDR3 DNA: TGTGCCAGCTCTGGCGCAGAGCGTCGGGATACGCAGTATTTT. This codes for CASSGAERRDTQYF.

This clonotype was detected a few times. At one boundary the junction diverges from the germline segment, which might be a read error. The chain has TRBV20-1 and TRBJ2-3; 9 bases agree with TRBD2. Germline V gene data show CDR1 as DFQATT and CDR2 as SNEGSKA (reference sequence). The CDR3 is made up of 17 amino acids. The chain's CDR3 is CSAGDASGASGTDTQYF. The CDR3 DNA sequence: TGCAGTGCTGGAGATGCTAGCGGGGCCTCGGGCACAGATACGCAGTATTTT.

The rearrangement uses TRBV28 and TRBJ1-1; no definite D call. The CDR3 extends over 13 amino acids. Deletions cut 2 bases from V and 7 bases from J, with 11 bases between. From germline, CDR1 is MDHEN and CDR2 SYDVKM. The CDR3 nucleotides are TGTGCCAGCAGTTTAGAAGGGAGCGGTGAAGCTTTCTTT. Translated: CASSLEGSGEAFF.

The V gene is TRBV5-1, the J gene TRBJ2-1; 10 positions agree with TRBD2. V dropped 2 bases and J dropped 2; count of bases not matched to a gene: 1. Per germline, CDR1 SGHRS and CDR2 YFSETQ. This CDR3 is built from 15 residues. The CDR3 reads CASSFTSGTYNEQFF. CDR3 DNA sequence: TGCGCCAGCAGCTTTACTAGCGGGACCTACAATGAGCAGTTCTTC. Full variable domain (missing parts from reference TRBV5-1 and TRBJ2-1): KAGVTQTPRYLIKTRGQQVTLSCSPISGHRSVSWYQQTPGQGLQFLFEYFSETQRNKGNFPGRFSGRQFSNSRSEMNVSTLELGDSALYLCASSFTSGTYNEQFFGPGTRLTVL.

The chain is built from TRBV12-3 or TRBV12-4 and TRBJ1-4; a weak D match, TRBD1 (6 bases). V dropped 3 bases and J dropped 8 bases, with 13 bases sitting between them. The CDR3 has 14 amino acids. The CDR3 DNA is TGTGCCAGCAGTTTGACCCAGGGACAAGAAAAACTGTTTTTT. This gives the protein CASSLTQGQEKLFF.

The genes are TRBV20-1 and TRBJ2-7; TRBD1 is a possible D gene (6 bases). Germline values: CDR1 DFQATT, CDR2 SNEGSKA (reference sequence). The CDR3 length is 14 residues. Trimming pared 3 bases from V and 1 base from J, leaving 13 bases between. In nucleotides, the CDR3 is TGCAGTGCTAGCGGACAGACCAATTCCTACGAGCAGTACTTC. This sequence encodes CSASGQTNSYEQYF.

The V and J genes are TRBV20-1 and TRBJ2-1; 9 bases map to TRBD2. V trimming: 0 bases; J trimming: 7 bases; junction bases outside the gene matches: 7. The length of the CDR3 is 15 residues. Germline V gene data show CDR1 as DFQATT and CDR2 as SNEGSKA (reference sequence). The CDR3 here is CSARDRIAGANEQFF. DNA of the CDR3: TGCAGTGCTAGAGATAGGATAGCGGGAGCTAATGAGCAGTTCTTC.

The V and J genes are TRBV4-3 and TRBJ1-1; D is undetermined. Germline V gene sequence: CDR1 LGHNA, CDR2 YSLEER. This CDR3 has 14 residues. V was clipped by 4 bases and J by 0 bases, with 9 bases between them. CDR3 in DNA: TGCGCCAGCAGCCTATCCCAGATGAACACTGAAGCTTTCTTT. Protein: CASSLSQMNTEAFF.

This clonotype has more than one count but fewer than ten. V and J are TRBV15 and TRBJ2-5; TRBD2 matches 9 bases. This CDR3 is 16 amino acids long. Per the germline V gene, CDR1 is LNHNV and CDR2 is YYDKDF (reference sequence). V was clipped by 4 bases and J by 2 bases; unmatched bases: 8. Written as DNA, the CDR3 is TGTGCCACCAGCATTTTACCGGGACTAGCTCAAGAGACCCAGTACTTC. It is translated as CATSILPGLAQETQYF.

This clonotype has a handful of counts. This chain joins TRBV24-1 and TRBJ2-2; D call uncertain. Germline lookup yields CDR1 KGHDR and CDR2 SFDVKD. V lost 6 bases and J 0 bases, leaving 10 bases between the germline ends. This CDR3 region has 15 residues. The CDR3 DNA is TGTGCCACCAGTACACCATACACGAACACCGGGGAGCTGTTTTTT. It codes for CATSTPYTNTGELFF.

The chain uses TRBV20-1 and TRBJ2-1, with D possibly matching TRBD2 (6 bases). This CDR3 region has 13 residues. V lost 7 bases and J lost 1, with 11 bases in between. The V gene's germline CDR1 is DFQATT and CDR2 SNEGSKA (reference sequence). The CDR3 nucleotides are TGCAGTGTGCGGGGAGAGTCCTACAATGAGCAGTTCTTC. Its translation: CSVRGESYNEQFF.

V is TRBV20-1 and J is TRBJ2-3; D remains unclear. The CDR3 contains 16 residues. The ends were cut back, 3 bases at V and 1 base at J, with 17 bases in the middle. Germline V gives CDR1 DFQATT, CDR2 SNEGSKA (reference sequence). The CDR3 DNA is TGCAGTGCTAGTCGTCCCCGAACCCCTCGCACAGATACGCAGTATTTT. Protein: CSASRPRTPRTDTQYF.

This clonotype was detected a few times. This chain joins TRBV12-3 or TRBV12-4 and TRBJ1-1, with 7 bases that match TRBD1. The V segment lost 3 bases and the J segment 5 bases; nucleotides outside the gene matches: 6. This CDR3 spans 14 amino acids. The CDR3 DNA is TGTGCCAGCAGTTTTCGGGACAGAGCGACTGAAGCTTTCTTT. This sequence encodes CASSFRDRATEAFF.

This clonotype was seen a few times. V and J are TRBV12-3 or TRBV12-4 and TRBJ2-3, with a weak D call TRBD2 (6 bases). Trimming shortened V by 2 bases and J by 2 bases, and 11 bases separated the two germline ends. The CDR3 extends over 15 amino acids. CDR3 sequence (DNA): TGTGCCAGCAGTTTAACCCGGGGGATCACAGATACGCAGTATTTT. This translates into CASSLTRGITDTQYF.

V usage is TRBV12-3 or TRBV12-4 and J usage is TRBJ1-2, with 8 positions matching TRBD1. The CDR3 consists of 17 residues. V shed 3 bases, J shed 1 base, and the junction held 10 bases outside the gene matches. CDR3 sequence reads: CASSLRQGALVNYGYTF. As DNA, the CDR3 is TGTGCCAGCAGTTTGAGGCAGGGGGCGTTGGTTAACTATGGCTACACCTTC.

The V and J genes are TRBV20-1 and TRBJ2-2; D is unclear. The CDR3 covers 11 residues. Trimming pared 5 bases from V and 6 bases from J, leaving 7 bases between. The germline V gene has CDR1 DFQATT and CDR2 SNEGSKA (reference sequence). DNA of the CDR3: TGCAGTGCTCCTGCCCCCGGGGAGCTGTTTTTT. It is translated as CSAPAPGELFF.

As concerns this clonotype: An end of the junction does not agree with germline; a read error may underlie this. The chain couples TRBV28 to TRBJ2-4; the D is unclear. The J call may be wrong; the DNA end is better matched by TRBJ2-7. CDR1 is MDHEN, CDR2 SYDVKM, per germline. The length of the CDR3 is 12 residues. CDR3 loop: CVSSLPGFEQYF. DNA for the CDR3: TGTGTCAGCAGTTTACCCGGGTTCGAGCAGTACTTC.

V and J are TRBV3-1 and TRBJ2-7; D call uncertain. CDR1 and CDR2 (germline): LGHDT, YNNKEL (reference sequence). Trimming removed 2 bases from V and 3 bases from J, with 8 bases in between. CDR3 size: 13 residues. The CDR3 nucleotides are TGTGCCAGCAGCCAAAGAACAGACTACGAGCAGTACTTC. It translates to CASSQRTDYEQYF.

V is TRBV20-1 and J is TRBJ2-7; 12 bases are shared with TRBD1. Germline-derived CDR1 and CDR2 are DFQATT and SNEGSKA (reference sequence). The CDR3 length is 15 residues. Trimming at V came to 4 bases and at J to 2 bases, leaving 6 bases not matched to a gene. The CDR3 nucleotides read TGCAGTGCTACTATTGGGACAGGGGGCCCCTACGAGCAGTACTTC. Amino acids: CSATIGTGGPYEQYF.

This chain uses TRBV2 with TRBJ2-1, with 7 positions matching TRBD2. J gave up 3 bases and V 9 bases, and 2 bases lay outside the gene matches. The CDR3 loop spans 12 amino acids. Germline-derived CDR1 and CDR2 are SNHLY and FYNNEI. CDR3 in amino acids: CASGLGYNEQFF. The CDR3 nucleotides read TGTGCCAGTGGACTAGGCTACAATGAGCAGTTCTTC. Based on the CDR3 plus reference TRBV2 and TRBJ2-1, the full variable domain is EPEVTQTPSHQVTQMGQEVILRCVPISNHLYFYWYRQILGQKVEFLVSFYNNEISEKSEIFDDQFSVERPDGSNFTLKIRSTKLEDSAMYFCASGLGYNEQFFGPGTRLTVL.

With regard to this clonotype: A read error is possible here, since a much larger clone lies one base away. J is TRBJ1-5 and V is TRBV12-3 or TRBV12-4; 7 bases fit TRBD1. The CDR3 length is 14 residues. The ends lost 3 bases at V and 4 bases at J; junction bases unmatched: 3. DNA for the CDR3: TGTGCCAGCAGTTTCAACAGGGGTAATCAGCCCCAGCATTTT. This encodes CASSFNRGNQPQHF.

With respect to this clonotype: A much more abundant neighbour one base away suggests this may be a read error. The chain employs TRBV29-1 and TRBJ2-5; TRBD2 might be the D (6 bases). The DNA end lines up better with TRBJ2-1; the J call may be wrong. Germline V CDR1 and CDR2: SQVTM, ANQGSEA. This CDR3 is 14 amino acids long. The CDR3 region is CSVPPGVTRETQFF. In DNA form, the CDR3 reads TGCAGCGTTCCGCCGGGGGTGACCAGGGAGACCCAGTTCTTC.

The V and J genes are TRBV7-2 and TRBJ2-5; 10 bases are shared with TRBD2. The germline V gene has CDR1 SGHTA and CDR2 FQGNSA. V lost 7 bases, J lost 11 bases, and 13 bases stayed unmatched. CDR3 length: 14 residues. CDR3 bases: TGTGCCAGCACCTCAGCGGGAGGGAAGAATGAGCAGTACTTC. Protein: CASTSAGGKNEQYF.